The 9 T cell receptor beta chains below come from one sample, sequenced in a study of blood T cell repertoires in COVID-19. Here immunoSEQ multiplex PCR was the method, and the copy in TCRdb shows in-frame clones only, minus some. The table includes around 300,000 clones, roughly 91% detected once. Sequenced input: PBMCs or T cells enriched from blood (not recorded which). All receptors come from a woman aged 60-75 years who had recovered from COVID-19.

The chain employs TRBV5-5 and TRBJ2-1, with 7 bases identical to TRBD2. The CDR3 totals 15 residues. V dropped 5 bases and J dropped 0; count of bases not matched to a gene: 5. Germline V CDR1 and CDR2: SGHKS, YYEKEE (reference sequence). CDR3 nucleotide sequence: TGTGCCAGCAGACTAGCGTCGAGCTCCTACAATGAGCAGTTCTTC. This codes for CASRLASSSYNEQFF.

This sequence joins TRBV4-1 and TRBJ2-1; 9 bases agree with TRBD2. After removal of 0 bases from V and 5 bases from J, the junction contained 5 bases not matched to a gene. The CDR3 extends over 16 amino acids. Germline V gene sequence: CDR1 MGHRA, CDR2 YSYEKL. Here the CDR3 DNA reads TGCGCCAGCAGCCAAGATTTTTCTAGCGGGAACAATGAGCAGTTCTTC. This encodes CASSQDFSSGNNEQFF.

The J gene is TRBJ2-7, the V gene TRBV27, with 8 bases lining up with TRBD2. CDR3 size: 15 residues. Germline V gives CDR1 MNHEY, CDR2 SMNVEV (reference sequence). With V trimmed by 2 bases and J by 4 bases, 7 bases remained unmatched. The CDR3 sequence: CASSLVLGGVYEQYF. The DNA of the CDR3 is TGTGCCAGCAGTTTAGTGCTCGGGGGGGTATACGAGCAGTACTTC.

The V gene is TRBV19, the J gene TRBJ1-6; D not certain. CDR3 size: 16 residues. Trimming stripped 8 bases from V and 0 bases from J, with 14 bases between. Per germline, CDR1 LNHDA and CDR2 SQIVND (reference sequence). The CDR3 reads CASQAIGSSYNSPLHF. The DNA of the CDR3 is TGTGCCAGTCAAGCTATCGGGAGCTCCTATAATTCACCCCTCCACTTT.

The gene calls are TRBV27 and TRBJ1-5; 9 nucleotides match TRBD1. The CDR3 contains 15 residues. The junction had 7 bases not matched to a gene; V was cut back by 4 bases and J by 6 bases. Germline CDR1 MNHEY, CDR2 SMNVEV (reference sequence). This CDR3 is CASSSYRGRGQPQHF. In DNA, the CDR3 is TGTGCCAGCAGTTCCTACAGGGGGCGCGGTCAGCCCCAGCATTTT.

The chain employs TRBV28 and TRBJ2-1; a possible D gene is TRBD2 (5 bases). Trimming left V 3 bases short and J 10 bases short, with 10 bases between. This CDR3 is 12 amino acids long. Germline CDR1 reads MDHEN; CDR2 reads SYDVKM. CDR3 in amino acids: CASSFSGREQFF. The CDR3 nucleotides read TGTGCCAGCAGTTTCTCGGGAAGGGAGCAGTTCTTC.

The V and J genes are TRBV5-1 and TRBJ1-2, with TRBD1 matching 8 bases. The CDR3 loop spans 15 amino acids. V shed 3 bases and J 3 bases; nucleotides not matched to a gene: 7. Germline CDR1 reads SGHRS; CDR2 reads YFSETQ. This CDR3 reads CASSSGGQGDYGYTF. CDR3 DNA: TGCGCCAGCAGCTCAGGAGGACAGGGTGACTATGGCTACACCTTC.

Written as DNA, the CDR3 is TGTGCCAGTAGTATTGGTGGGAGCGCAGATACGCAGTATTTT. It specifies CASSIGGSADTQYF. The V and J genes are TRBV19 and TRBJ2-3; possible D gene TRBD2, 5 bases. V dropped 3 bases and J dropped 4 bases, with 11 bases sitting between them. CDR1 and CDR2 from the germline V gene are LNHDA and SQIVND (reference sequence). This CDR3 comprises 14 residues. Looking up the rest from reference TRBV19 and TRBJ2-3 gives the full variable domain: DGGITQSPKYLFRKEGQNVTLSCEQNLNHDAMYWYRQDPGQGLRLIYYSQIVNDFQKGDIAEGYSVSREKKESFPLTVTSAQKNPTAFYLCASSIGGSADTQYFGPGTRLTVL.

This CDR3 is CASTEGQQAFF. In DNA form, the CDR3 reads TGTGCCAGCACCGAGGGACAGCAAGCTTTCTTT. This rearrangement joins TRBV28 to TRBJ1-1; 7 bases map to TRBD1. Losses at the gene ends were 7 bases for V and 9 bases for J; bases not matched to a gene: 5. Germline CDR1 reads MDHEN; CDR2 reads SYDVKM. This CDR3 has 11 amino acids.